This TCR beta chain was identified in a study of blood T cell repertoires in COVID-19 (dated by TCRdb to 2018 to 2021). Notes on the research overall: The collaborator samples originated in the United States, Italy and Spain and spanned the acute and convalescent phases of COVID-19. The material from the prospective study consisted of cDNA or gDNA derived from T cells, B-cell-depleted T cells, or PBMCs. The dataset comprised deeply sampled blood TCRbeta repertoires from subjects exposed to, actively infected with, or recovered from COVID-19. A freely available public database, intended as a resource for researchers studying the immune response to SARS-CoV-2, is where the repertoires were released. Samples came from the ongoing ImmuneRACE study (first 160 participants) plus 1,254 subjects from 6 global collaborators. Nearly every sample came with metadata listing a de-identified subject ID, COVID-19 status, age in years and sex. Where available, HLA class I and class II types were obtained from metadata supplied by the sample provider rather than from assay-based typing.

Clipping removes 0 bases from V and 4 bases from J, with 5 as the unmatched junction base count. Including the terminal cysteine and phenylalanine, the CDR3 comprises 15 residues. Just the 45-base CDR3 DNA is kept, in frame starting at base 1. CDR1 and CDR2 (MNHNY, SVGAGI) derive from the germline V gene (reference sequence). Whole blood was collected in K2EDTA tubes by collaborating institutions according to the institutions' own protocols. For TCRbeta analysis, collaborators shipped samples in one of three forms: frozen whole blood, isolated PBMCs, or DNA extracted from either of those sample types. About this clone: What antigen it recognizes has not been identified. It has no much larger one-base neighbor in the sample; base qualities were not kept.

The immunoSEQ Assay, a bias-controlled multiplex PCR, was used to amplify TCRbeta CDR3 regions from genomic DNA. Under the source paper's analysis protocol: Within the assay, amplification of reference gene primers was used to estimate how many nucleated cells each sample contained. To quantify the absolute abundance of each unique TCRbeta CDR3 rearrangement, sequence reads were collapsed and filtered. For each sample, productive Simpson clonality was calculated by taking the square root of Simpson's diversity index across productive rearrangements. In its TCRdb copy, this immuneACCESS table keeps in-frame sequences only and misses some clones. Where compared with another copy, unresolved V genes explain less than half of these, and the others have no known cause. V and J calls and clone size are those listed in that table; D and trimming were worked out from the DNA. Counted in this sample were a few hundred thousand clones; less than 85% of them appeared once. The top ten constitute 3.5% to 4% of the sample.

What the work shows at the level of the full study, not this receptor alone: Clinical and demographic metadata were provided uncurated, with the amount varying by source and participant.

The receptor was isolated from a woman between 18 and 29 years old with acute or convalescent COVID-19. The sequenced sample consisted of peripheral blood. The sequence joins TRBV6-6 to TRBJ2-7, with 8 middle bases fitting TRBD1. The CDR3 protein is CASSYSSRGPYEQYF. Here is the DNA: TGTGCCAGCAGTTACTCTTCCAGGGGGCCTTACGAGCAGTACTTC.